A selection of T cell receptor beta chains follows, all from one sample in a study of cytomegalovirus exposure and HLA in healthy donors. Clones were sequenced by immunoSEQ multiplex PCR, and TCRdb holds only the in-frame ones, with some missing. The sample yields around 100,000 clones, approximately 81% seen once. The sample comprised PBMCs. The receptors come from a male donor in good health and CMV-seropositive. CDR3s include the opening cysteine and the closing phenylalanine or tryptophan. The order of the fields is clone size, V gene, CDR3 length, J gene, D gene, CDR3 protein, CDR3 DNA. The D gene is left open where the match is weak. For some rows the clone size is stated as once, few or many, or as a class when expanded; others skip it.

-	TRBV5-1	15	TRBJ2-3	TRBD1	CASSTSGTDTDTQYF	TGCGCCAGCAGCACCTCCGGGACAGACACAGATACGCAGTATTTT
few	TRBV2	14	TRBJ2-2	-	CASGKGSNTGELFF	TGTGCCAGTGGAAAGGGGTCGAACACCGGGGAGCTGTTTTTT
-	TRBV2	12	TRBJ2-7	TRBD1	CASTTGWAEQYF	TGTGCCAGCACGACAGGGTGGGCCGAGCAGTACTTC
-	TRBV2	14	TRBJ2-7	-	CASSAQGQMGEQYF	TGTGCCAGCAGTGCACAGGGTCAGATGGGGGAGCAGTACTTC
-	TRBV12-5	14	TRBJ2-5	-	CASGYTQVRETQYF	TGTGCTAGTGGCTATACACAGGTCAGGGAGACCCAGTACTTC
-	TRBV4-3	15	TRBJ1-3	-	CASSQAGVAGNTIYF	TGCGCCAGCAGCCAAGCCGGGGTAGCTGGAAACACCATATATTTT
once	TRBV4-2	15	TRBJ2-4	TRBD1	CASSQDRDRKNIQYF	TGTGCCAGCAGCCAAGATAGGGACAGGAAAAACATTCAGTACTTC
-	TRBV30	14	TRBJ2-1	TRBD1	CAGQRGLAYNEQFF	TGTGCCGGGCAAAGGGGGCTGGCCTACAATGAGCAGTTCTTC
-	TRBV2	13	TRBJ2-7	-	CASIPGGAYEQYF	TGTGCCAGCATCCCGGGGGGCGCCTACGAGCAGTACTTC
-	TRBV6-1	15	TRBJ2-3	TRBD2	CASSGLAGGTDTQYF	TGTGCCAGCAGTGGGCTAGCGGGGGGTACAGATACGCAGTATTTT
-	TRBV13	15	TRBJ2-7	TRBD1	CASSLGWGQVYEQYF	TGTGCCAGCAGCTTAGGGTGGGGACAGGTCTACGAGCAGTACTTC
few	TRBV5-1	15	TRBJ2-5	-	CASSSLNGGQETQYF	TGCGCCAGCAGCTCCCTGAACGGGGGTCAAGAGACCCAGTACTTC
-	TRBV27	13	TRBJ1-2	-	CASSLGSGYGYTF	TGTGCCAGCAGTTTAGGATCGGGCTATGGCTACACCTTC
few	TRBV9	15	TRBJ2-1	TRBD2	CASSVGTSGGNEQFF	TGTGCCAGCAGCGTCGGGACTAGCGGGGGGAATGAGCAGTTCTTC
once	TRBV7-9	14	TRBJ2-4	-	CASSLGQGINIQYF	TGTGCCAGCAGCTTAGGGCAGGGCATAAACATTCAGTACTTC
-	TRBV5-4	15	TRBJ1-1	-	CASSPSRGAGTEAFF	TGTGCCAGCAGCCCTTCCAGAGGCGCGGGCACTGAAGCTTTCTTT
few	TRBV6-5	16	TRBJ2-1	TRBD1	CASSYGTVTSYNEQFF	TGTGCCAGCAGTTACGGGACAGTGACCTCCTACAATGAGCAGTTCTTC
-	TRBV19	16	TRBJ2-1	-	CASSIVPGIVGNEQFF	TGTGCCAGTAGTATAGTTCCAGGGATCGTCGGGAATGAGCAGTTCTTC
-	TRBV5-1	11	TRBJ1-1	-	CASSGRTEAFF	TGCGCCAGCAGCGGGAGAACTGAAGCTTTCTTT
-	TRBV5-6	15	TRBJ1-6	-	CASSLREGLSSPLHF	TGTGCCAGCAGCTTGCGAGAGGGATTGAGTTCACCCCTCCACTTT
-	TRBV30	14	TRBJ1-2	TRBD1	CAWSVGQGRGGYTF	TGTGCCTGGAGTGTAGGACAGGGTAGAGGTGGCTACACCTTC
-	TRBV10-3	11	TRBJ2-5	-	CAISEQETQYF	TGTGCCATCAGTGAACAGGAGACCCAGTACTTC